The 30 T cell receptor beta chains reported below all come from one sample, sequenced in a study of cytomegalovirus exposure and HLA in healthy donors. With 60 Vbeta and 13 Jbeta primers, the PCR was carried out. Sequencing was performed with immunoSEQ multiplex PCR; in TCRdb, only in-frame clones are kept and a portion is missing. Of around 170,000 clones in the sample, around 80% are singletons; the top ten hold approximately 6%. Material: PBMCs. These receptors originate from a man in his forties in good health and CMV-seropositive.

The V and J genes are TRBV7-9 and TRBJ2-5; no firm D call. There are 14 residues in the CDR3. The V gene lost 0 bases and the J gene lost 3 bases, with 8 bases spanning the gap. Germline values: CDR1 SEHNR, CDR2 FQNEAQ (reference sequence). CDR3 nucleotides: TGTGCCAGCAGCTTAGCGCTCACGGAAGAGACCCAGTACTTC. Its translation: CASSLALTEETQYF.

The chain joins TRBV7-2 to TRBJ2-2, with D possibly being TRBD2 (7 bases). Trimming left V 2 bases short and J 5 bases short, with 12 bases between. CDR1 is SGHTA and CDR2 is FQGNSA in the germline V gene. CDR3 length equals 15 residues. The CDR3 coding sequence is TGTGCCAGCAGCTTAAGGGGGGGGGCGACCGGGGAGCTGTTTTTT. This gives the protein CASSLRGGATGELFF.

The chain has TRBV6-5 and TRBJ2-1, with D tentatively TRBD1 (5 bases). V was cut by 2 bases and J by 9 bases, with 14 bases left in between. The CDR3 totals 14 residues. Germline loops: CDR1 MNHEY, CDR2 SVGAGI. The CDR3 here is CASSYDSHTGEQFF. The CDR3 bases are TGTGCCAGCAGTTACGATAGCCACACAGGTGAGCAGTTCTTC.

V usage is TRBV5-4 and J usage is TRBJ2-7; possible D gene TRBD1, 6 bases. Germline values: CDR1 SGHNT, CDR2 YYREEE (reference sequence). This CDR3 region has 12 residues. V was shortened by 3 bases and J by 3 bases, with 7 bases between the two germline ends. The CDR3 spells CASSSQGYEQYF. CDR3 coding DNA: TGTGCCAGCAGCTCACAGGGCTACGAGCAGTACTTC.

The CDR3 DNA is TGCGCCAGCAGCTTGAAAAATGGACTAGCAATGGATACGCAGTATTTT. Protein: CASSLKNGLAMDTQYF. This chain joins TRBV5-1 and TRBJ2-3; 8 nucleotides match TRBD2. This CDR3 comprises 16 residues. Germline lookup yields CDR1 SGHRS and CDR2 YFSETQ. Germline trimming cut 1 base from V and 6 bases from J; bases unmatched to any gene: 10.

Concerning this clone: A read error may produce the germline difference seen at one junction end. The chain has TRBV5-4 and TRBJ2-1; the D gene is possibly TRBD2 (7 bases). From germline, CDR1 is SGHNT and CDR2 YYREEE (reference sequence). This CDR3 has 15 amino acids. The CDR3, as DNA: TGTGCCAGCAACTTGGTGGGGGGGCCGGTCAATGAGCAGTTCTTC. Protein: CASNLVGGPVNEQFF.

This chain connects TRBV9 to TRBJ2-3; D is possibly TRBD1 (6 bases). Germline lookup yields CDR1 SGDLS and CDR2 YYNGEE. The CDR3 is 15 amino acids. Trimming removed 0 bases from V and 3 bases from J, with 11 bases in between. This chain's CDR3 is CASSVGGGATDTQYF. Written as DNA, the CDR3 is TGTGCCAGCAGCGTAGGTGGGGGCGCGACAGATACGCAGTATTTT. The variable domain in full, completed from reference TRBV9 and TRBJ2-3, reads DSGVTQTPKHLITATGQRVTLRCSPRSGDLSVYWYQQSLDQGLQFLIQYYNGEERAKGNILERFSAQQFPDLHSELNLSSLELGDSALYFCASSVGGGATDTQYFGPGTRLTVL.

This rearrangement joins TRBV6-1 to TRBJ1-2, with TRBD1 matching 8 bases. This CDR3 spans 14 amino acids. Germline V gene sequence: CDR1 MNHNS, CDR2 SASEGT. V lost 7 bases to trimming and J lost 7 bases; unmatched junction nucleotides: 11. The CDR3, as DNA: TGTGCCAGCACTTCGGACAGGGTGTTTCCTGGCTACACCTTC. It codes for CASTSDRVFPGYTF.

The V and J genes are TRBV7-8 and TRBJ2-3, with TRBD2 as a possible D gene (7 bases). This CDR3 is built from 15 residues. Germline V CDR1 and CDR2: SGHVS, FQNEAQ. Trimming shortened V by 0 bases and J by 5 bases, and 12 bases separated the two germline ends. For the CDR3, the DNA is TGTGCCAGCAGCTTAGCGGGGGGGCCTGGAGATACGCAGTATTTT. Its translation is CASSLAGGPGDTQYF.

This clone was seen a few times. Compared with germline, one end of the junction differs, possibly owing to a read error. The V call is TRBV23-1, the J call TRBJ1-1; D is possibly TRBD1 (5 bases). TRBV23-1 is placed among ORFs of uncertain function. The CDR3 length is 15 residues. The CDR3 DNA reads as TGCGCCAGCACTCCAACGGGGGTCAAGAACCCTGAAGCTTTCTTT. It encodes CASTPTGVKNPEAFF.

The gene calls are TRBV15 and TRBJ2-2, with D possibly being TRBD2 (6 bases). V was shortened by 0 bases and J by 6 bases, with 11 bases between the two germline ends. Germline V gene data show CDR1 as LNHNV and CDR2 as YYDKDF (reference sequence). The CDR3 extends over 15 amino acids. The CDR3 region is CATSRDLGGAGELFF. The CDR3 region has the DNA TGTGCCACCAGCAGAGATTTGGGAGGCGCCGGGGAGCTGTTTTTT.

A single count supports this clone. This chain uses TRBV19 with TRBJ2-3, with TRBD2 matching 7 bases. Unmatched junction bases numbered 9, after V lost 5 bases and J lost 7 bases. From germline, CDR1 is LNHDA and CDR2 SQIVND (reference sequence). This CDR3 has 14 residues. CDR3 sequence reads: CASSARSGENTQYF. The CDR3 region has the DNA TGTGCCAGTAGTGCCCGGAGCGGGGAGAATACGCAGTATTTT.

The V and J genes are TRBV9 and TRBJ2-2, with 7 bases lining up with TRBD2. This CDR3 is built from 15 residues. CDR1 and CDR2 from the germline V gene are SGDLS and YYNGEE. Losses at the gene ends were 7 bases for V and 1 base for J; bases not matched to a gene: 7. Written as DNA, the CDR3 is TGTGCCAGCGGGGAGGGACCAATGAACACCGGGGAGCTGTTTTTT. Translation gives CASGEGPMNTGELFF.

The chain couples TRBV28 to TRBJ2-1; 8 nucleotides match TRBD2. V gave up 7 bases and J gave up 7 bases; unmatched junction bases: 9. The CDR3 totals 14 residues. Germline CDR1 is MDHEN and CDR2 is SYDVKM. The DNA for the CDR3 is TGTGCCAGCACCGTTACGACTAGCGAGAATGAGCAGTTCTTC. It specifies CASTVTTSENEQFF. The entire variable domain, with the rest obtained from reference TRBV28 and TRBJ2-1, is as follows: DVKVTQSSRYLVKRTGEKVFLECVQDMDHENMFWYRQDPGLGLRLIYFSYDVKMKEKGDIPEGYSVSREKKERFSLILESASTNQTSMYLCASTVTTSENEQFFGPGTRLTVL.

This chain joins TRBV5-4 and TRBJ1-2; a possible D gene is TRBD1 (6 bases). CDR3 length: 14 amino acids. Germline V gives CDR1 SGHNT, CDR2 YYREEE (reference sequence). V lost 5 bases and J 6 bases, leaving 17 bases between the germline ends. CDR3 residues: CASRIPQGRDGYTF. CDR3 DNA: TGTGCCAGCAGGATCCCCCAGGGGCGGGATGGCTACACCTTC. The full variable domain, in which reference TRBV5-4 and TRBJ1-2 provide the parts outside the CDR3, is ETGVTQSPTHLIKTRGQQVTLRCSSQSGHNTVSWYQQALGQGPQFIFQYYREEENGRGNFPPRFSGLQFPNYSSELNVNALELDDSALYLCASRIPQGRDGYTFGSGTRLTVV.

The V call is TRBV7-2, the J call TRBJ2-3, with D unresolved. Germline CDR1 and CDR2: SGHTA and FQGNSA. The length of the CDR3 is 13 residues. V dropped 0 bases and J dropped 5 bases, with 6 bases sitting between them. The CDR3 DNA follows: TGTGCCAGCAGCTTAGCACCGCGAGATACGCAGTATTTT. Translating it yields CASSLAPRDTQYF.

This chain uses TRBV5-4 with TRBJ1-1, with 7 bases fitting TRBD1. The CDR3 consists of 14 residues. The junction had 6 bases not matched to a gene; V was cut back by 6 bases and J by 1 base. Germline assignment: CDR1 SGHNT and CDR2 YYREEE (reference sequence). CDR3 residues: CASTRDRRNTEAFF. CDR3 DNA sequence: TGTGCCAGCACCAGGGACAGAAGGAACACTGAAGCTTTCTTT.

The gene calls are TRBV7-2 and TRBJ2-2; 7 bases agree with TRBD1. This CDR3 region has 13 residues. CDR1 is SGHTA, CDR2 FQGNSA, per germline. CDR3 DNA sequence: TGTGCAGTGGACAGGTCGAACACCGGGGAGCTGTTTTTT. It encodes CAVDRSNTGELFF.

The rearrangement links TRBV15 to TRBJ1-4, with a tentative D call TRBD1 (5 bases). Trimming shortened V by 1 base and J by 5 bases, and 14 bases separated the two germline ends. The CDR3 sequence is 16 residues long. Germline CDR1 is LNHNV and CDR2 is YYDKDF (reference sequence). This CDR3 reads CATSRVGLTLNEKLFF. In nucleotides, the CDR3 is TGTGCCACCAGCAGAGTGGGACTGACGTTAAATGAAAAACTGTTTTTT.

This clone was seen a few times. The V gene is TRBV6-6, the J gene TRBJ1-2, with 7 bases that match TRBD1. J was trimmed by 6 bases and V by 6 bases; bases with no gene match: 4. The CDR3 runs 12 residues. Germline V lookup: CDR1 MNHNY, CDR2 SVGAGI (reference sequence). The CDR3 protein is CASSPTGDGYTF. The CDR3 DNA reads as TGTGCCAGCAGCCCCACAGGGGATGGCTACACCTTC.

This sequence joins TRBV4-1 and TRBJ2-7; D uncertain. V was trimmed by 1 base and J by 2 bases, leaving 9 bases between them. The germline CDR1 and CDR2 sequences are MGHRA and YSYEKL. The CDR3 is 14 residues long. The CDR3 DNA sequence: TGCGCCAGCAGCCAAGGTGGCAGCGCCTACGAGCAGTACTTC. Its protein product is CASSQGGSAYEQYF.

This clone was observed once. The CDR3: CSVVFGDTGELFF. In nucleotides, the CDR3 is TGCAGCGTTGTATTCGGGGACACCGGGGAGCTGTTTTTT. The gene calls are TRBV29-1 and TRBJ2-2; possible D gene TRBD2, 5 bases. The V end lost 4 bases, the J end lost 3 bases, and 9 bases lay between the germline ends. The CDR3 contains 13 residues. The germline CDR1 and CDR2 sequences are SQVTM and ANQGSEA.

J is TRBJ2-3 and V is TRBV6-5, with D possibly TRBD2 on 5 matching bases. Trimming took 7 bases from V and 5 from J, leaving 13 bases between them. CDR1 and CDR2 from the germline V gene are MNHEY and SVGAGI. This CDR3 has 13 residues. The CDR3 DNA is TGTGCCAGCACTTCGGAACGGGGAGATACGCAGTATTTT. This encodes CASTSERGDTQYF.

This clone has just one count. The chain carries TRBV7-6 and TRBJ2-1, with 8 bases identical to TRBD2. The CDR3 extends over 19 amino acids. CDR1 and CDR2 from the germline V gene are SGHVS and FNYEAQ. The V and J ends lost 2 bases and 3 bases, in that order; junction bases with no gene match: 15. The CDR3 DNA reads as TGTGCCAGCAGCTTAAGCCCCTCAGTAGTAGCGGGGCTCTACAATGAGCAGTTCTTC. Translating gives CASSLSPSVVAGLYNEQFF.

The chain joins TRBV13 to TRBJ1-1, with D tentatively TRBD1 (5 bases). The CDR3 spans 12 residues. The germline V gene has CDR1 PRHDT and CDR2 FYEKMQ (reference sequence). V lost 7 bases to trimming and J lost 5 bases, with 11 bases between them. The chain's CDR3 is CASNDRGTEAFF. The CDR3 nucleotides read TGTGCCAGCAACGATAGGGGTACTGAAGCTTTCTTT.

The genes are TRBV10-2 and TRBJ2-1; a weak D match, TRBD1 (5 bases). Per the germline V gene, CDR1 is WSHSY and CDR2 is SAAADI. CDR3 length equals 14 residues. Between the trimmed V and J ends, which lost 6 bases and 5 bases, there was a span of 14 bases. CDR3 sequence (DNA): TGCGCCAGCAGGTGGTTGGGGCCGGACAATGAGCAGTTCTTC. The encoded protein is CASRWLGPDNEQFF.

CDR3 in DNA: TGTGCCAGCAGCACCGGACAGGGGCACACTGAAGCTTTCTTT. This translates into CASSTGQGHTEAFF. V is TRBV13 and J is TRBJ1-1; the match to TRBD1 covers 9 bases. Germline CDR1 and CDR2: PRHDT and FYEKMQ (reference sequence). The CDR3 is 14 amino acids. V gave up 5 bases and J gave up 3 bases; unmatched junction bases: 4.

The genes are TRBV10-3 and TRBJ2-5, with a tentative D call TRBD1 (6 bases). The J call is uncertain, as TRBJ2-7 better fits the DNA end. The CDR3 covers 15 residues. Germline V lookup: CDR1 ENHRY, CDR2 SYGVKD. The CDR3 DNA reads TGTGCCATCAGTGACCCGGGACACGGTGACTACGAGCAGTACTTC. This codes for CAISDPGHGDYEQYF.

The rearrangement links TRBV7-2 to TRBJ2-2, with 11 bases identical to TRBD2. Trimming removed 1 base from V and 8 bases from J; junction bases left unmatched: 9. CDR3 size: 17 residues. Germline V CDR1 and CDR2: SGHTA, FQGNSA. CDR3 coding DNA: TGTGCCAGCAGCTTAGGCCCGGCTAGCGGGGGGCAGGGGGAGCTGTTTTTT. This gives the protein CASSLGPASGGQGELFF.

The CDR3 region is CSAFLNTEAFF. The CDR3 DNA reads as TGCAGTGCCTTCTTGAACACTGAAGCTTTCTTT. This chain uses TRBV20-1 with TRBJ1-1; D unresolved. This CDR3 comprises 11 residues. Germline lookup yields CDR1 DFQATT and CDR2 SNEGSKA (reference sequence). Trimming left V 6 bases short and J 0 bases short, with 5 bases between.